This TCR beta chain was observed in a study of T cell repertoires in cytomegalovirus infection. Whole-study context: A matching HLA type, together with CMV infection, was signaled by public TCR beta signatures. Notes on the study in general: Summed frequency of public TCR beta families distinguished CMV carriers with the relevant HLA.

TCRdb re-derived calls from the reads in MiXCR, one entry per CDR3 protein. The repertoire holds 350,000 to 550,000 distinct CDR3 sequences, with around 32% as singletons. Comments on this clonotype: The antigen remains unidentified.

The CDR3 contains 16 residues. In germline, CDR1 is MGHRA, CDR2 YSYEKL. Trimming left V 4 bases short and J 4 bases short, with 17 bases between. The sequence derives from a human donor in good health (CMV status not recorded). Some clones in this sample may be carry-over from other donors' samples. V and J are TRBV4-1 and TRBJ1-3; D unclear. Sequenced sample: PBMCs. Written as DNA, the CDR3 is TGCGCCAGCAGCCCCGGGCGAGGGTTATCAGGAAACACCATATATTTT. It translates to CASSPGRGLSGNTIYF.